This T cell receptor (beta chain) appears in the sequencing data of a study of identical twins. Study-wide points: Analyses of zero insertions could, in part, be confounded by invariant MAIT and iNKT cells.

This clonotype came up many times. Its matching antigen is unknown. TCRdb processed the 5' RACE reads anew with MiXCR; each CDR3 protein has one entry. The sample has about 260,000 distinct CDR3 sequences; 5.5% to 7% are singletons. The CDR3 runs 13 residues. The V and J ends lost 0 bases and 4 bases respectively, with 7 bases between them. Germline V gene lookup returns CDR1 SQVTM and CDR2 ANQGSEA. This same sample was also taken into another study, of yellow fever vaccine responses in identical twins. That source notes: Twins reportedly had a vaccine T cell response that seemed partly convergent, partly personalized.

This TCR derives from a woman aged 18-29 years in good health. The chain is built from TRBV29-1 and TRBJ2-1; D could derive from TRBD1 or TRBD2 (5 bases each). Sequencing used memory (CD45RO+) T cells sorted from blood. The CDR3 DNA reads TGCAGCGTTGAAGAGGGACGGTACAATGAGCAGTTCTTC. This codes for CSVEEGRYNEQFF.